A selection of T cell receptor beta chains follows, all from one sample in a study of cytomegalovirus exposure and HLA in healthy donors. Some clones are missing from TCRdb's copy, which holds only in-frame ones; the method was immunoSEQ multiplex PCR. The sample lists 180,000 or so clones, about 10% seen once, with approximately 1.4% in the top ten. What was sequenced was PBMCs. These receptors were collected from a woman between 25 and 40 years old in good health and CMV-seropositive. CDR3s include the opening cysteine and the closing phenylalanine or tryptophan. Fields, in order: D gene, J gene, V gene, clone size, CDR3 protein, CDR3 DNA. The D gene is left open where the match is weak. Expanded clones are given a class, and other clones once, few, many or no size at all.

-	TRBJ1-1	TRBV18	-	CASSPGEVTEAFF	TGTGCCAGCTCACCGGGGGAGGTCACTGAAGCTTTCTTT
-	TRBJ2-1	TRBV10-1	-	CATRAGLYNEQFF	TGCGCCACCCGAGCGGGCCTATACAATGAGCAGTTCTTC
-	TRBJ2-5	TRBV6-6	-	CASRSGGNQETQYF	TGTGCCAGCCGCTCCGGGGGAAACCAAGAGACCCAGTACTTC
-	TRBJ2-3	TRBV7-9	-	CASSPQTYSTDTQYF	TGTGCCAGCAGCCCTCAGACTTATAGCACAGATACGCAGTATTTT
-	TRBJ1-3	TRBV9	-	CASSAVSGNTIYF	TGTGCCAGCAGCGCCGTCTCTGGAAACACCATATATTTT
TRBD1	TRBJ1-5	TRBV2	-	CASSHPGQGMYKGYSNQPQHF	TGTGCCAGCAGTCACCCGGGACAGGGGATGTATAAGGGCTATAGCAATCAGCCCCAGCATTTT
-	TRBJ1-1	TRBV30	-	CAWVPGGRNTEAFF	TGTGCCTGGGTACCGGGGGGCCGGAACACTGAAGCTTTCTTT
-	TRBJ2-3	TRBV7-9	-	CASSSRAGGPAADTQYF	TGTGCCAGCAGCTCGAGGGCCGGGGGACCCGCGGCGGATACGCAGTATTTT
TRBD2	TRBJ2-7	TRBV11-1	-	CASSLVGTSGRKYF	TGTGCCAGCAGCTTGGTAGGGACTAGCGGGAGAAAATACTTC
-	TRBJ1-2	TRBV19	-	CASSISARNYGYTF	TGTGCCAGTAGTATCTCAGCGAGAAACTATGGCTACACCTTC
TRBD2	TRBJ2-1	TRBV10-1	few	CASSETLAGEFF	TGCGCCAGCAGTGAGACCTTAGCGGGAGAGTTCTTC
TRBD2	TRBJ2-7	TRBV6-4	-	CASSDRTSGGGYEQYF	TGTGCCAGCAGTGACCGGACTAGCGGGGGGGGATACGAGCAGTACTTC
-	TRBJ1-2	TRBV19	-	CASSMGHLIYGYTF	TGTGCCAGTAGTATGGGACACCTAATATATGGCTACACCTTC
-	TRBJ2-2	TRBV5-4	-	CASSVGQPNTGELFF	TGTGCCAGCAGCGTTGGACAGCCGAACACCGGGGAGCTGTTTTTT
-	TRBJ2-1	TRBV10-2	few	CASSDRRGSYNEQFF	TGCGCCAGCAGTGATCGGAGGGGTTCCTACAATGAGCAGTTCTTC
-	TRBJ2-1	TRBV18	-	CASSPIREDNEQFF	TGTGCCAGCTCACCGATTAGGGAGGACAATGAGCAGTTCTTC
-	TRBJ2-7	TRBV2	-	CASSDLRDEQYF	TGTGCCAGCAGTGACCTCAGGGACGAGCAGTACTTC
-	TRBJ2-3	TRBV5-5	-	CASSYPDRDTQYF	TGTGCCAGCAGCTATCCCGACAGAGATACGCAGTATTTT
TRBD2	TRBJ2-7	TRBV30	-	CACTLAGSQYEQYF	TGTGCCTGCACCCTAGCGGGAAGCCAATACGAGCAGTACTTC
TRBD2	TRBJ2-7	TRBV15	few	CATSSRTSGKYGEQYF	TGTGCCACCAGCTCCAGGACTAGCGGGAAATATGGTGAGCAGTACTTC
TRBD1	TRBJ2-5	TRBV5-4	-	CASRKGQQETQYF	TGTGCCAGCAGAAAGGGACAGCAAGAGACCCAGTACTTC
-	TRBJ1-5	TRBV5-1	few	CASSLNGGNQPQHF	TGCGCCAGCAGCTTGAACGGGGGCAATCAGCCCCAGCATTTT
-	TRBJ2-3	TRBV4-1	-	CASSQEGRDTDTQYF	TGCGCCAGCAGCCAAGAAGGCAGGGATACAGATACGCAGTATTTT
TRBD2	TRBJ2-5	TRBV14	-	CASSQTAGVETQYF	TGTGCCAGCAGCCAAACAGCGGGAGTGGAGACCCAGTACTTC
-	TRBJ2-3	TRBV9	-	CASSAIGLPSTDTQYF	TGTGCCAGCAGCGCAATAGGACTACCCAGCACAGATACGCAGTATTTT
TRBD2	TRBJ2-5	TRBV29-1	-	CSVRGEETQYF	TGCAGCGTTCGGGGGGAAGAGACCCAGTACTTC
TRBD2	TRBJ2-3	TRBV2	-	CASSVGTSRGDTQYF	TGTGCCAGCAGCGTCGGGACTAGTCGAGGAGATACGCAGTATTTT
-	TRBJ1-4	TRBV29-1	few	CSVATNEKLFF	TGCAGCGTTGCTACTAATGAAAAACTGTTTTTT
TRBD2	TRBJ2-3	TRBV10-1	-	CASSDTSGAIDTQYF	TGCGCCAGCAGTGATACTAGCGGGGCTATAGATACGCAGTATTTT
-	TRBJ2-2	TRBV5-1	-	CASSLQPTTGELFF	TGCGCCAGCAGCCTACAGCCGACCACCGGGGAGCTGTTTTTT
-	TRBJ2-1	TRBV25-1	-	CASSSTGHNEQFF	TGTGCCAGCAGTAGTACAGGGCACAATGAGCAGTTCTTC
TRBD1	TRBJ2-5	TRBV11-2	-	CASSSGTDRELQETQYF	TGTGCCAGCAGCTCCGGAACCGACAGGGAGCTCCAAGAGACCCAGTACTTC
TRBD1	TRBJ2-4	TRBV19	few	CASNRQGAKNIQYF	TGTGCCAGTAACAGACAGGGAGCCAAAAACATTCAGTACTTC
-	TRBJ2-7	TRBV6-1	-	CASSPVSGRSYEQYF	TGTGCCAGCAGCCCGGTTTCGGGTAGATCCTACGAGCAGTACTTC
-	TRBJ2-2	TRBV2	few	CASHDRGGTYGELFF	TGTGCCAGCCATGACCGGGGCGGGACCTACGGGGAGCTGTTTTTT
TRBD1	TRBJ1-4	TRBV7-8	few	CASSLGTGHEKLFF	TGTGCCAGCAGCTTAGGGACAGGGCATGAAAAACTGTTTTTT
-	TRBJ2-1	TRBV21-1	few	CASSKMRVADYNEQFF	TGTGCCAGCAGCAAAATGAGGGTAGCGGACTACAATGAGCAGTTCTTC